The 27 T cell receptor beta chains listed next were all sequenced from one sample in a study of sequential checkpoint blockade in melanoma. Clones were read by immunoSEQ multiplex PCR, and TCRdb kept only the in-frame ones, dropping some. The profile covers around 10,000 clones, with under 30% appearing a single time and about a sixth taken by the ten largest. Stated treatment: randomized to nivolumab then ipilimumab (arm A) or the reverse (arm B). The sequencing here drew on tumor tissue (inferred from file names), taken from a patient given nivolumab and ipilimumab in sequence. These receptors all stem from a human donor with melanoma.

This clone is judged medium-sized. This sequence joins TRBV5-1 and TRBJ2-6; D is ambiguous. This CDR3 spans 18 amino acids. CDR1 and CDR2 from the germline V gene are SGHRS and YFSETQ. The ends were cut back, 2 bases at V and 4 bases at J, with 19 bases in the middle. The CDR3, as DNA: TGCGCCAGCAGCTTCAAGTTGGCTAGTGGTTCCGGGGCCAACGTCCTGACTTTC. Amino acids: CASSFKLASGSGANVLTF.

The chain uses TRBV9 and TRBJ2-4; 8 bases fit TRBD1. Trimming took 3 bases from V and 7 from J; bases not matched to a gene: 12. The germline gives CDR1 SGDLS, CDR2 YYNGEE. The CDR3 has 16 residues. CDR3 in DNA: TGTGCCAGCAGCGGAGGTGGACAGGGCTTAGCGAACATTCAGTACTTC. It encodes CASSGGGQGLANIQYF.

This clone turned up a few times. The V gene is TRBV6-8, the J gene TRBJ2-1, with D tentatively TRBD2 (5 bases). The CDR3 runs to 13 residues. The germline CDR1 and CDR2 sequences are MNHGY and SAAAGT. V dropped 5 bases and J dropped 4 bases, with 9 bases sitting between them. The DNA of the CDR3 is TGTGCCAGCAGTGATAGGGAGTACAATGAGCAGTTCTTC. This encodes CASSDREYNEQFF.

J is TRBJ2-2 and V is TRBV19; D gene ambiguous. Per the germline V gene, CDR1 is LNHDA and CDR2 is SQIVND (reference sequence). Trimming removed 4 bases from V and 6 bases from J, with 6 bases in between. The CDR3 contains 12 residues. CDR3 amino acids: CASSRYAGELFF. Written as DNA, the CDR3 is TGTGCCAGTAGTAGATACGCCGGGGAGCTGTTTTTT. The full variable domain, in which reference TRBV19 and TRBJ2-2 provide the parts outside the CDR3, is DGGITQSPKYLFRKEGQNVTLSCEQNLNHDAMYWYRQDPGQGLRLIYYSQIVNDFQKGDIAEGYSVSREKKESFPLTVTSAQKNPTAFYLCASSRYAGELFFGEGSRLTVL.

This clone was counted many times. CDR3 sequence: CASSYVRYNSPLHF. The CDR3 DNA reads TGTGCCAGCAGTTACGTCAGATATAATTCACCCCTCCACTTT. The chain carries TRBV6-8 and TRBJ1-6, with unresolved D. This CDR3 comprises 14 residues. Germline V gene data show CDR1 as MNHGY and CDR2 as SAAAGT. The V end was cut by 2 bases, the J end by 4 bases, with 6 bases between.

This clone was counted a few times. The chain joins TRBV10-3 to TRBJ2-7; D is unclear. Looked up from germline, CDR1 is ENHRY and CDR2 is SYGVKD. The CDR3 consists of 15 residues. V lost 0 bases and J lost 0, with 9 bases in between. Here the CDR3 DNA reads TGTGCCATCAGTGAGTCACAGCCAAGCTCCTACGAGCAGTACTTC. Translating gives CAISESQPSSYEQYF.

The chain employs TRBV28 and TRBJ2-7, with D maybe TRBD2 (5 bases). Germline V gene lookup returns CDR1 MDHEN and CDR2 SYDVKM. This CDR3 has 14 amino acids. V dropped 2 bases and J dropped 3 bases, with 11 bases sitting between them. As DNA, the CDR3 is TGTGCCAGCAGTTTAAGGGCCGGGGACTACGAGCAGTACTTC. Its translation: CASSLRAGDYEQYF.

This clone was seen more than once but under ten times. This rearrangement joins TRBV28 to TRBJ1-2; D gene uncertain. CDR1 is MDHEN and CDR2 is SYDVKM in the germline V gene. The V end was cut by 4 bases, the J end by 0 bases, with 15 bases between. The CDR3 covers 16 residues. The CDR3 nucleotides are TGTGCCAGCAGTTCCCGCCTCGGTAGGTCTAACTATGGCTACACCTTC. This codes for CASSSRLGRSNYGYTF.

CDR3 bases: TGTGCCAGCAGGAAAGCGGGGGCTAGCACAGATACGCAGTATTTT. Amino acids: CASRKAGASTDTQYF. The chain employs TRBV9 and TRBJ2-3; 8 bases map to TRBD2. CDR3 size: 15 residues. Trimming cost V 5 bases and J 0 bases; bases outside gene matches: 5. Germline-derived CDR1 and CDR2 are SGDLS and YYNGEE.

This clone has a handful of counts. The genes are TRBV2 and TRBJ2-1; D call uncertain. The length of the CDR3 is 13 residues. The V and J ends lost 1 base and 4 bases respectively, with 5 bases between them. CDR1 SNHLY and CDR2 FYNNEI come from the germline V gene. The CDR3 nucleotides read TGTGCCAGCAGTGAAGTAGTGTACAATGAGCAGTTCTTC. It encodes CASSEVVYNEQFF.

V usage is TRBV25-1 and J usage is TRBJ1-3; perhaps TRBD1 as D (6 bases). This CDR3 comprises 14 residues. Germline V gives CDR1 MGHDK, CDR2 SYGVNS. Trimming cost V 3 bases and J 2 bases, with 8 bases left between them. CDR3 loop: CASSEAGAGNTIYF. The DNA of the CDR3 is TGTGCCAGCAGTGAGGCAGGGGCTGGAAACACCATATATTTT. The variable domain in full, with the rest retrieved from reference TRBV25-1 and TRBJ1-3, is EADIYQTPRYLVIGTGKKITLECSQTMGHDKMYWYQQDPGMELHLIHYSYGVNSTEKGDLSSESTVSRIRTEHFPLTLESARPSHTSQYLCASSEAGAGNTIYFGEGSWLTVV.

The CDR3 bases are TGCGCCAGCAGCCGCGGGACAGCCGATAACTATGGCTACACCTTC. Its translation is CASSRGTADNYGYTF. The rearrangement joins TRBV5-1 to TRBJ1-2; 7 nucleotides line up with TRBD1. Per the germline V gene, CDR1 is SGHRS and CDR2 is YFSETQ. The trim removed 4 bases at V and 1 base at J, leaving 7 bases unmatched. The length of the CDR3 is 15 residues.

This clone was seen a handful of times. The chain is built from TRBV15 and TRBJ1-3, with unresolved D. The CDR3 is made up of 15 amino acids. Germline values: CDR1 LNHNV, CDR2 YYDKDF (reference sequence). V gave up 0 bases and J gave up 4 bases, with 10 bases separating them. The CDR3 nucleotides read TGTGCCACCAGCAGAGATCTTTCACCCGGAAACACCATATATTTT. Its protein product is CATSRDLSPGNTIYF.

V and J are TRBV11-3 and TRBJ2-1, with TRBD2 identical over 13 bases. V gave up 5 bases and J gave up 5 bases; unmatched junction bases: 6. CDR1 is SGHNT and CDR2 is YENEEA in the germline V gene. The CDR3 contains 16 residues. As DNA, the CDR3 is TGTGCCAGCAGCCGACAAGGGACTAGCGGGAACAATGAGCAGTTCTTC. Translating it yields CASSRQGTSGNNEQFF.

The chain uses TRBV18 and TRBJ2-7; D not resolved. Germline CDR1 KGHSH, CDR2 LQKENI. The CDR3 is made up of 14 amino acids. The ends were cut back, 3 bases at V and 5 bases at J, with 14 bases in the middle. As DNA, the CDR3 is TGTGCCAGCTCACCGAGGCAGGCCCTCCACGAGCAGTACTTC. It encodes CASSPRQALHEQYF.

This clone was seen only a few times. An end of the junction does not agree with germline; a read error may underlie this. The V and J genes are TRBV6-8 and TRBJ2-7; the match to TRBD2 covers 7 bases. Per the germline V gene, CDR1 is MNHGY and CDR2 is SAAAGT. The CDR3 covers 12 residues. The CDR3 reads CAISGDYAEQYF. CDR3 in DNA: TGTGCCATCAGTGGGGACTACGCCGAGCAGTACTTC.

The J gene is TRBJ2-3, the V gene TRBV6-7; no definite D call. TRBV6-7 belongs to the ORF category, with a function that is uncertain. V lost 2 bases, J lost 0 bases, and 6 bases lay in between. The CDR3 has 14 amino acids. The DNA for the CDR3 is TGTGCCAGCAGTTACGCGACTAGCACAGATACGCAGTATTTT. Translating gives CASSYATSTDTQYF.

This clone has more than one count but fewer than ten. This chain joins TRBV19 and TRBJ1-1, with D tentatively TRBD1 (5 bases). V shed 3 bases and J shed 1 base, with 9 bases lying between them. Germline lookup yields CDR1 LNHDA and CDR2 SQIVND (reference sequence). The CDR3 runs 14 residues. The CDR3, as DNA: TGTGCCAGTAGTATTGGGACTTCGAACACTGAAGCTTTCTTT. Its translation is CASSIGTSNTEAFF. The full variable domain, in which reference TRBV19 and TRBJ1-1 provide the parts outside the CDR3, is DGGITQSPKYLFRKEGQNVTLSCEQNLNHDAMYWYRQDPGQGLRLIYYSQIVNDFQKGDIAEGYSVSREKKESFPLTVTSAQKNPTAFYLCASSIGTSNTEAFFGQGTRLTVV.

There are many counts of this clone. This chain joins TRBV11-3 and TRBJ2-1; 12 nucleotides line up with TRBD2. The CDR3 length is 15 residues. Looked up from germline, CDR1 is SGHNT and CDR2 is YENEEA. Trimming removed 2 bases from V and 9 bases from J; junction bases left unmatched: 5. CDR3 DNA sequence: TGTGCCAGCAGCTTAATGACTAGCGGGAGCCCTGAGCAGTTCTTC. Protein sequence: CASSLMTSGSPEQFF. Complete variable domain (other parts from reference TRBV11-3 and TRBJ2-1): EAGVVQSPRYKIIEKKQPVAFWCNPISGHNTLYWYLQNLGQGPELLIRYENEEAVDDSQLPKDRFSAERLKGVDSTLKIQPAELGDSAVYLCASSLMTSGSPEQFFGPGTRLTVL.

The chain has TRBV18 and TRBJ2-5; tentatively, D is TRBD1 (5 bases). Germline assignment: CDR1 KGHSH and CDR2 LQKENI. The V end lost 4 bases, the J end lost 5 bases, and 14 bases lay between the germline ends. This CDR3 has 14 residues. The CDR3 DNA reads as TGTGCCAGCTCACGGAACAAAGGGGTCGAGACCCAGTACTTC. This codes for CASSRNKGVETQYF.

This clone turned up a few times. The chain recombines TRBV11-3 with TRBJ1-2, with 9 bases identical to TRBD1. The V gene's germline CDR1 is SGHNT and CDR2 YENEEA. Trimming removed 2 bases from V and 4 bases from J; junction bases left unmatched: 8. The CDR3 extends over 16 amino acids. The CDR3, as DNA: TGTGCCAGCAGCTTACAGCTGGGGACAGGGACCTATGGCTACACCTTC. This encodes CASSLQLGTGTYGYTF.

The J gene is TRBJ2-7, the V gene TRBV9, with 10 bases identical to TRBD2. Germline V gene data show CDR1 as SGDLS and CDR2 as YYNGEE. The junction had 12 bases not matched to a gene; V was cut back by 5 bases and J by 4 bases. This CDR3 is built from 16 residues. The CDR3 DNA sequence: TGTGCCAGCAGTGAACTCGAACTAGCGGGATCATACGAGCAGTACTTC. This sequence encodes CASSELELAGSYEQYF.

This clone was detected a few times. The chain has TRBV30 and TRBJ2-7; 8 bases are a match to TRBD1. Trimming cost V 3 bases and J 4 bases; bases outside gene matches: 8. This CDR3 is built from 14 residues. The germline V gene has CDR1 GTSNPN and CDR2 SVGIG (reference sequence). The CDR3 here is CAWSLKGQEYEQYF. In DNA form, the CDR3 reads TGTGCCTGGAGCTTGAAGGGACAGGAGTACGAGCAGTACTTC.

The sample holds a few counts of this clone. The junction departs from the called germline gene at one end, perhaps through a read error. V is TRBV6-8 and J is TRBJ2-7; no clear D gene. CDR3 length: 16 residues. Germline lookup yields CDR1 MNHGY and CDR2 SAAAGT. The CDR3 loop reads CAISVGMGIFPYEQYF. CDR3 nucleotide sequence: TGTGCCATCAGTGTGGGGATGGGTATTTTCCCGTACGAGCAGTACTTC.

The genes are TRBV6-8 and TRBJ1-5; D is unclear. V gave up 6 bases and J gave up 9 bases, with 15 bases separating them. Looked up from germline, CDR1 is MNHGY and CDR2 is SAAAGT. This CDR3 spans 13 amino acids. The CDR3 nucleotides read TGTGCCAGCAGATTGTTTGGAGAAGGGCCCCAGCATTTT. Its protein product is CASRLFGEGPQHF.

This chain uses TRBV10-2 with TRBJ2-3, with D perhaps TRBD2 (6 bases). Germline V gene lookup returns CDR1 WSHSY and CDR2 SAAADI. The CDR3 length is 15 residues. V was clipped by 4 bases and J by 1 base, with 12 bases between them. The CDR3 loop reads CASSGGESGTDTQYF. The DNA of the CDR3 is TGCGCCAGCAGTGGCGGGGAGTCTGGCACAGATACGCAGTATTTT.

This clone is medium-sized by share. This CDR3 is CASSQLDRGNEQYF. The CDR3 nucleotides are TGTGCCAGCTCTCAATTGGACAGGGGGAACGAGCAGTACTTC. The V call is TRBV14, the J call TRBJ2-7; TRBD1 agrees at 10 bases. The CDR3 totals 14 residues. J was trimmed by 5 bases and V by 8 bases; bases with no gene match: 9. The germline V gene has CDR1 SGHDN and CDR2 FVKESK.